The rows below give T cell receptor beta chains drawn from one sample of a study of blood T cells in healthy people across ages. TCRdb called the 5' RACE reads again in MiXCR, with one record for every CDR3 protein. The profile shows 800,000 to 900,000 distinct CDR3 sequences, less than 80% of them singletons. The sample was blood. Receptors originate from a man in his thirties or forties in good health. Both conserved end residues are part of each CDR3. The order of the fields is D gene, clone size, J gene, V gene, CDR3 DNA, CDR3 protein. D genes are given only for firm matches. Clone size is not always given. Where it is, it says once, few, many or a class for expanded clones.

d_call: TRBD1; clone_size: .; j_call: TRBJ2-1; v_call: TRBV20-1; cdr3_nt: TGCAGTGCTAGGGGACAGGGTAAGGCAGGTGAGCAGTTCTTC; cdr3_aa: CSARGQGKAGEQFF
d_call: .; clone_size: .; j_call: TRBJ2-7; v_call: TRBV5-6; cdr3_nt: TGTGCCAGCAGCTCATGGACCCTTTCCTACGAGCAGTACTTC; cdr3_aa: CASSSWTLSYEQYF
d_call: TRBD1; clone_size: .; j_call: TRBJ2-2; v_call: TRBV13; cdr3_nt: TGTGCCAGCAGCCAAGAGAGGGGGCCGGGGGAGCTGTTTTTT; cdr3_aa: CASSQERGPGELFF
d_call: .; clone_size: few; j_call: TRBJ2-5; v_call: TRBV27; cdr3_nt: TGTGCCAGCAGTCCATACGGGGGAGAGACCCAGTACTTC; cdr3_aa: CASSPYGGETQYF
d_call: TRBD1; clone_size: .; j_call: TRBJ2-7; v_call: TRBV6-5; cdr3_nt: TGTGCCAGCAGTCCTCGACAGGGGATAAGCCACGAGCAGTACTTC; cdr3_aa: CASSPRQGISHEQYF
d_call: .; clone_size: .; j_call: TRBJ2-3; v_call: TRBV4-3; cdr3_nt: TGCGCCAGCAGCCAAGATCGGGGCGGCTGGACAGATACGCAGTATTTT; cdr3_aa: CASSQDRGGWTDTQYF
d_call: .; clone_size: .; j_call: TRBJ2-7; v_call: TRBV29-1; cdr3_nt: TGCAGCGTGACTCCCTCCCTCGACGAGCAGTACTTC; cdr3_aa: CSVTPSLDEQYF
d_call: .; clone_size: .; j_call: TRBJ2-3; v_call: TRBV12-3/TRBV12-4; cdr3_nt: TGTGCCAGCAGTGGACCGGCAGGGCCTATGACAGATACGCAGTATTTT; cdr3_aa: CASSGPAGPMTDTQYF
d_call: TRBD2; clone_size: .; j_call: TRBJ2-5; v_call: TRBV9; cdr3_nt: TGTGCCAGCAGCGCCGGGGGGGCGCTGGCACAAGAGACCCAGTACTTC; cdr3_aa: CASSAGGALAQETQYF
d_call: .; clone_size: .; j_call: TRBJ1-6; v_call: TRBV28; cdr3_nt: TGTGCCAGCAGTCGTAAACCGGGACTCGCGAGCTCCTATAATTCACCCCTCCACTTT; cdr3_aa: CASSRKPGLASSYNSPLHF
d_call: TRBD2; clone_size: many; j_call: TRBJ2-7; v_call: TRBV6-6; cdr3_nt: TGTGCCAGCACCACGGGGGGCGAGCAGTACTTC; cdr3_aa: CASTTGGEQYF
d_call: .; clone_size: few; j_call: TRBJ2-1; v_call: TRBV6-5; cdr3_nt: TGTGCCAGCAGTTACGGGGGGACAGAAGCACTCGTGGACAATGAGCAGTTCTTC; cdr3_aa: CASSYGGTEALVDNEQFF
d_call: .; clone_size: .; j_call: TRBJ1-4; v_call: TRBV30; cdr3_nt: TGTGCCTGGAGTTCGGGGGGATATGAAAAACTGTTTTTT; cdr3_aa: CAWSSGGYEKLFF
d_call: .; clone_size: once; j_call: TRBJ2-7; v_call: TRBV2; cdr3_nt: TGTGCCAGCAGCGTAGACAGATTATTCATCTCCTACGAGCAGTACTTC; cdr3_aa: CASSVDRLFISYEQYF
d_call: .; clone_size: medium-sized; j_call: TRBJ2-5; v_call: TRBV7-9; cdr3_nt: TGTGCCAGCAGCCCAACAGAGACCCAGTACTTC; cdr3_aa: CASSPTETQYF
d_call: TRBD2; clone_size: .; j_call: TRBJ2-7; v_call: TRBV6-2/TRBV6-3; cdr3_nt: TGTGCCAGCACTCCGGGACTAGCGGGGGGCCTGTACGAGCAGTACTTC; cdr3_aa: CASTPGLAGGLYEQYF
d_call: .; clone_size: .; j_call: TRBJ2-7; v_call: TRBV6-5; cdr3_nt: TGTGCCAGCAGTCTCACCGGGACTGGCGGCGGCGAGCAGTACTTC; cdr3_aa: CASSLTGTGGGEQYF
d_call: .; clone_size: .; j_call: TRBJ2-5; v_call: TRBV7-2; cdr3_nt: TGTGCCAGCACCCCTCGTGTAGGGTTTGGAGAGACCCAGTACTTC; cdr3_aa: CASTPRVGFGETQYF
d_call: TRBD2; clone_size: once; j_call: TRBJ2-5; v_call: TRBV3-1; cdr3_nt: TGTGCCAGCAGCCCTAGACTAGCGGGGGGGGAAGAGACCCAGTACTTC; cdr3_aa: CASSPRLAGGEETQYF
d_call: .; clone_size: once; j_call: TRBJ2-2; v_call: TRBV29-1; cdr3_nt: TGCAGCGTTCCTAGCGCCCACGGGGAGCTGTTTTTT; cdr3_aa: CSVPSAHGELFF
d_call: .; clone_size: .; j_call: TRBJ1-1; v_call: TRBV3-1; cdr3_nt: TGTGCCAGCAGCCCTCTAACAGGATTGGACGGAGCTTTCTTT; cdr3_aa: CASSPLTGLDGAFF
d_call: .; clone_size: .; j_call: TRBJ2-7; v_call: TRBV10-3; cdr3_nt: TGTGCCATCTGTCGCCTAGAGGGCCACTACGAGCAGTACTTC; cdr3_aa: CAICRLEGHYEQYF
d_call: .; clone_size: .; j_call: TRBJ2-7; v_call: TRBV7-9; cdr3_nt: TGTGCCAGCAGCTTAGGGGGGTTGGACGAGCAGTACTTC; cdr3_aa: CASSLGGLDEQYF
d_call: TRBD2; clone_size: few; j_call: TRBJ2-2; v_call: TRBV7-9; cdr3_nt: TGTGCCAGCAGCTTAACACTAGCGGGAGACACCGGGGAGCTGTTTTTT; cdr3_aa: CASSLTLAGDTGELFF
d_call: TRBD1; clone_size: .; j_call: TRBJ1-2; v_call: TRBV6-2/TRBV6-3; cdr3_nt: TGTGCCAGCAGTTCCAAGACAGGGGCGAACTATGGCTACACCTTC; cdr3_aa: CASSSKTGANYGYTF
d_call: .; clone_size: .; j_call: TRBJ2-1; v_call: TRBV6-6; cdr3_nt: TGTGCCAGCATCCAGGAGGCTAGCGTGCATGAGCAGTTCTTC; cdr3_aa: CASIQEASVHEQFF
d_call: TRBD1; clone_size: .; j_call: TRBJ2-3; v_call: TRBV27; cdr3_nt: TGTGCCAGCACCAGGGACAGGGAGTACACAGATACGCAGTATTTT; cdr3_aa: CASTRDREYTDTQYF
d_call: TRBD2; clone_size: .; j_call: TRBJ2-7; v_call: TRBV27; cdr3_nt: TGTGCCAGCAGTTTAACACTGGGACTAGCGGGGGCCTCCTACGAGCAGTACTTC; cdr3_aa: CASSLTLGLAGASYEQYF
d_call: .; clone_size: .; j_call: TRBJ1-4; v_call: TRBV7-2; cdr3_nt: TGTGCCAGCAGCCGTGCGCAGTTAGGCGAAAAACTGTTTTTT; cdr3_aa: CASSRAQLGEKLFF
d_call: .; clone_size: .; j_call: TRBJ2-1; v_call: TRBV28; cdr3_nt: TGTGCCAGCAGTACGATCGGGGGATTCGGTGAGCAGTTCTTC; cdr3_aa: CASSTIGGFGEQFF
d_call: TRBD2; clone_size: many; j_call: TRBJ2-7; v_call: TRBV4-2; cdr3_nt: TGTGCCAGCAGCCCGGGACTAGCTTCGAGTGAGCAGTACTTC; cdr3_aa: CASSPGLASSEQYF
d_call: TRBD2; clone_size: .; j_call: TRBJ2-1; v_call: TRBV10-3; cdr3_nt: TGTGCCATGGACGCGGGGGGTTCCTACAATGAGCAGTTCTTC; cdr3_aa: CAMDAGGSYNEQFF
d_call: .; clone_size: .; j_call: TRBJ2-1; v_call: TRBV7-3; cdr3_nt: TGTGCCAGCAGCTTGGTAAGGCGGGGGCGCGGGAATGAGCAGTTCTTC; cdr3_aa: CASSLVRRGRGNEQFF
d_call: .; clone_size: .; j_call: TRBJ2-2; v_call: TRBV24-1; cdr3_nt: TGTGCCACCAGCCCCGTCGGGGCGAACACCGGGGAGCTGTTTTTT; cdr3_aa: CATSPVGANTGELFF
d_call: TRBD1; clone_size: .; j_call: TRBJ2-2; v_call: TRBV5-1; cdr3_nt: TGCGCCAGCAGCGACGACAGGGTTGGGACCGGGGAGCTGTTTTTT; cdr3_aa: CASSDDRVGTGELFF
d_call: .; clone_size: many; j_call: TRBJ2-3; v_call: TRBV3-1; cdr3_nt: TGTGCCAGCAGCCAAGATCCAAGTCCAGATACGCAGTATTTT; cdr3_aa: CASSQDPSPDTQYF
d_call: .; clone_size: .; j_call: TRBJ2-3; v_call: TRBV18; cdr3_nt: TGTGCCAGCTCACGACAGGTATATACGCAGTATTTT; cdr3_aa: CASSRQVYTQYF
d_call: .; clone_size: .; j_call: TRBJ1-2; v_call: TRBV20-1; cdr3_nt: TGCAGTGCTAGGTATACCGGGACCGCGGACCTCTATGGCTACACCTTC; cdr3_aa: CSARYTGTADLYGYTF
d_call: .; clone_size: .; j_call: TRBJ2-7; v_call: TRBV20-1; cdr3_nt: TGCAGTGCTGCCGACAGTCCCTACGAGCAGTACTTC; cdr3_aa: CSAADSPYEQYF
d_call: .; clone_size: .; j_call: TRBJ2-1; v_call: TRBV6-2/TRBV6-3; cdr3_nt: TGTGCCAGCAGTTACGGGGCAAGCTTAACCTACAATGAGCAGTTCTTC; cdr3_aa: CASSYGASLTYNEQFF
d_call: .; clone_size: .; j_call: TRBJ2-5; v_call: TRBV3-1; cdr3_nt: TGTGCCAGCAGCCAAGGCCCTCAGATAGCCCAGTACTTC; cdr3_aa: CASSQGPQIAQYF
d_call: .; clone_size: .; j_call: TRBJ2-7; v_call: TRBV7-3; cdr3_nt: TGTGCCAGCAGCTCGGGGTACCTTAGCTCCTACGAGCAGTACTTC; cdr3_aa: CASSSGYLSSYEQYF
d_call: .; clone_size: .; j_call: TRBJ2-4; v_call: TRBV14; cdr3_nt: TGTGCCAGCAGCCCGAGCACTCCGGGGGAGCAGTACTTC; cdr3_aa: CASSPSTPGEQYF
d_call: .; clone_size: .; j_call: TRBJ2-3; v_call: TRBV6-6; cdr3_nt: TGTGCCAGCGCGGGCCTCGGCACAGATACGCAGTATTTT; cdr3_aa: CASAGLGTDTQYF
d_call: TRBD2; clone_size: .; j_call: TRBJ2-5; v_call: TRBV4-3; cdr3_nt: TGCGCCAGCAGCCAAGTAACTAGCGGGGTAGAGACCCAGTACTTC; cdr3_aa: CASSQVTSGVETQYF
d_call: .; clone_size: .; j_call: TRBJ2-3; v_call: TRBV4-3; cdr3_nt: TGCGCCAGCAGCCTCGACTGGCAGAGCACAGATACGCAGTATTTT; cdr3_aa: CASSLDWQSTDTQYF
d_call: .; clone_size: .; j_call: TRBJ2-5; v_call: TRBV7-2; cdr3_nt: TGTGCCAGCAGCTATCACGCGTTGGAGACCCAGTACTTC; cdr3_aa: CASSYHALETQYF
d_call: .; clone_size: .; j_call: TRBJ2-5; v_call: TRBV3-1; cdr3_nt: TGTGCCAGCAGCCAAGATTGGGGGGCCCGCCAAGAGACCCAGTACTTC; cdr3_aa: CASSQDWGARQETQYF